The 31 T cell receptor beta chains below were found in one sample sequenced in a study of OX40 agonist ivuxolimab in advanced cancers. Assay used: immunoSEQ multiplex PCR; TCRdb lists only in-frame clones, some missing. The sample yields over 60,000 clones, 84% seen once. This sample comprised CD4+ or CD8+ T cells sorted from blood, obtained in a trial of the OX40 agonist ivuxolimab. The receptor set was obtained from an adult with an advanced solid tumor such as melanoma, head and neck, liver or kidney cancer.

V and J are TRBV5-4 and TRBJ1-4; D is uncertain. V was clipped by 2 bases and J by 8 bases, with 13 bases between them. Germline CDR1 reads SGHNT; CDR2 reads YYREEE (reference sequence). The CDR3 extends over 14 amino acids. The CDR3 here is CASSFRESPEKLFF. DNA for the CDR3: TGTGCCAGCAGCTTTCGGGAAAGCCCGGAAAAACTGTTTTTT.

V usage is TRBV6-1 and J usage is TRBJ1-6; weak D call: TRBD1 (5 bases). CDR1 is MNHNS and CDR2 is SASEGT in the germline V gene. The CDR3 covers 18 residues. V shed 3 bases and J shed 0 bases, with 15 bases lying between them. Here the CDR3 DNA reads TGTGCCAGCAGTGACCCGAGGACAACGAGCTCCTATAATTCACCCCTCCACTTT. Translation gives CASSDPRTTSSYNSPLHF.

This chain connects TRBV5-1 to TRBJ2-2, with D uncertain. V gave up 2 bases and J gave up 0 bases, with 8 bases separating them. Germline CDR1 SGHRS, CDR2 YFSETQ. The CDR3 contains 15 residues. The DNA for the CDR3 is TGCGCCAGCAGCTTTGGCGTCACGAACACCGGGGAGCTGTTTTTT. As protein: CASSFGVTNTGELFF.

This clone was picked up one time. The chain joins TRBV19 to TRBJ2-5; 7 nucleotides align to TRBD2. Unmatched junction bases numbered 6, after V lost 3 bases and J lost 5 bases. Germline V gives CDR1 LNHDA, CDR2 SQIVND (reference sequence). The CDR3 consists of 14 residues. The chain's CDR3 is CASSMGGAGETQYF. The CDR3 DNA sequence: TGTGCCAGTAGTATGGGAGGGGCTGGGGAGACCCAGTACTTC. Variable domain in full (rest from reference TRBV19 and TRBJ2-5): DGGITQSPKYLFRKEGQNVTLSCEQNLNHDAMYWYRQDPGQGLRLIYYSQIVNDFQKGDIAEGYSVSREKKESFPLTVTSAQKNPTAFYLCASSMGGAGETQYFGPGTRLLVL.

CDR3 nucleotide sequence: TGTGCCATCGGTAGGGGCCAAAACACAGATACGCAGTATTTT. This sequence encodes CAIGRGQNTDTQYF. This rearrangement joins TRBV10-3 to TRBJ2-3, with TRBD1 as a possible D gene (5 bases). Per the germline V gene, CDR1 is ENHRY and CDR2 is SYGVKD. With 8 bases removed from V and 2 bases from J, the gap between germline ends came to 14 bases. CDR3 length: 14 residues.

The chain recombines TRBV9 with TRBJ2-2; D remains unclear. Germline V gene data show CDR1 as SGDLS and CDR2 as YYNGEE. V shed 5 bases and J shed 4 bases, with 9 bases lying between them. The CDR3 has 13 amino acids. The CDR3 region is CASRSEPTGELFF. CDR3 DNA: TGTGCCAGCAGGTCAGAACCCACCGGGGAGCTGTTTTTT. The full variable domain, its missing parts supplied by reference TRBV9 and TRBJ2-2, is DSGVTQTPKHLITATGQRVTLRCSPRSGDLSVYWYQQSLDQGLQFLIQYYNGEERAKGNILERFSAQQFPDLHSELNLSSLELGDSALYFCASRSEPTGELFFGEGSRLTVL.

This clone was seen a few times. This chain links TRBV27 with TRBJ1-5; D gene ambiguous. V lost 8 bases and J 4 bases, leaving 12 bases between the germline ends. The germline CDR1 and CDR2 sequences are MNHEY and SMNVEV (reference sequence). CDR3 size: 13 residues. For the CDR3, the DNA is TGTGCCAGCGGGTTCCGGGGAAATCAGCCCCAGCATTTT. As protein: CASGFRGNQPQHF.

This chain connects TRBV9 to TRBJ1-1; TRBD1 aligns across 7 bases. CDR3 length: 15 residues. Germline CDR1 is SGDLS and CDR2 is YYNGEE. V lost 3 bases to trimming and J lost 0 bases; unmatched junction nucleotides: 5. The CDR3 DNA is TGTGCCAGCAGCGAGACAGGGCTTATGAACACTGAAGCTTTCTTT. Protein sequence: CASSETGLMNTEAFF.

For the CDR3, the DNA is TGCGCCAGCAGCTTGGGGGGAAGTATGAAAGCTTTCTTT. Its translation is CASSLGGSMKAFF. The V and J genes are TRBV5-1 and TRBJ1-1; D is uncertain. Germline CDR1 and CDR2: SGHRS and YFSETQ. The length of the CDR3 is 13 residues. Trimming took 0 bases from V and 9 from J, leaving 12 bases between them.

The chain is built from TRBV7-2 and TRBJ2-3, with 14 positions matching TRBD2. Germline values: CDR1 SGHTA, CDR2 FQGNSA. The V segment lost 5 bases and the J segment 3 bases; nucleotides outside the gene matches: 10. This CDR3 comprises 18 residues. The CDR3 nucleotides read TGTGCCAGCAGCCGGCCCCGGACTAGCGGGAGGAGGACAGATACGCAGTATTTT. Protein product: CASSRPRTSGRRTDTQYF.

The V call is TRBV19, the J call TRBJ2-7; 8 bases are shared with TRBD2. J was trimmed by 0 bases and V by 7 bases; bases with no gene match: 5. This CDR3 spans 14 amino acids. Germline CDR1 and CDR2: LNHDA and SQIVND (reference sequence). The CDR3 sequence is CASTETSVSYEQYF. The CDR3 DNA sequence: TGTGCCAGTACTGAGACTAGCGTCTCCTACGAGCAGTACTTC.

V gene TRBV7-2 combines with J gene TRBJ2-4, with 7 bases lining up with TRBD2. V trimming: 5 bases; J trimming: 7 bases; junction bases outside the gene matches: 8. CDR3 size: 14 residues. Germline V gives CDR1 SGHTA, CDR2 FQGNSA. CDR3 nucleotides: TGTGCCAGCAGCCCCCGGACGGGAGGTAACATTCAGTACTTC. This codes for CASSPRTGGNIQYF. Based on the CDR3 plus reference TRBV7-2 and TRBJ2-4, the full variable domain is GAGVSQSPSNKVTEKGKDVELRCDPISGHTALYWYRQSLGQGLEFLIYFQGNSAPDKSGLPSDRFSAERTGGSVSTLTIQRTQQEDSAVYLCASSPRTGGNIQYFGAGTRLSVL.

CDR3 loop: CASSVDPGRDTQYF. As DNA, the CDR3 is TGTGCCAGCAGCGTAGATCCAGGGAGGGATACGCAGTATTTT. The chain joins TRBV9 to TRBJ2-3, with D possibly being TRBD2 (6 bases). This CDR3 is 14 amino acids long. The germline gives CDR1 SGDLS, CDR2 YYNGEE. The V gene lost 0 bases and the J gene lost 6 bases, with 11 bases spanning the gap.

The chain combines TRBV29-1 with TRBJ1-2; no firm D call. The CDR3 is made up of 12 amino acids. Germline-derived CDR1 and CDR2 are SQVTM and ANQGSEA. V was pared by 8 bases and J by 2 bases, with 12 bases between. The CDR3 reads CSSGGLNYGYTF. The CDR3, as DNA: TGCAGCTCAGGAGGGCTGAACTATGGCTACACCTTC.

This clone has a handful of counts. The chain has TRBV7-2 and TRBJ1-5; perhaps TRBD1 as D (5 bases). The germline CDR1 and CDR2 sequences are SGHTA and FQGNSA. This CDR3 contains 14 residues. Trimming stripped 1 base from V and 2 bases from J, with 6 bases between. The CDR3 region is CASSLEGGNQPQHF. The DNA for the CDR3 is TGTGCCAGCAGCTTAGAAGGGGGCAATCAGCCCCAGCATTTT.

The chain joins TRBV6-1 to TRBJ1-2; D call uncertain. The CDR3 contains 14 residues. V was clipped by 3 bases and J by 8 bases, with 16 bases between them. The germline V gene has CDR1 MNHNS and CDR2 SASEGT. CDR3 sequence: CASSEAVKLGGYTF. In DNA, the CDR3 is TGTGCCAGCAGTGAGGCGGTAAAGCTAGGGGGCTACACCTTC.

The chain combines TRBV4-1 with TRBJ2-3; no reliable D call. Trimming stripped 0 bases from V and 4 bases from J, with 11 bases between. Per the germline V gene, CDR1 is MGHRA and CDR2 is YSYEKL. CDR3 length equals 15 residues. CDR3 residues: CASSQEENWADTQYF. The CDR3 DNA is TGCGCCAGCAGCCAAGAAGAGAACTGGGCAGATACGCAGTATTTT.

This chain joins TRBV27 and TRBJ1-4; 9 bases are shared with TRBD1. Germline V gene sequence: CDR1 MNHEY, CDR2 SMNVEV (reference sequence). The trim removed 5 bases at V and 5 bases at J, leaving 3 bases unmatched. This CDR3 is 14 amino acids long. The CDR3 bases are TGTGCCAGCAGTAGGACAGGGGAAAATGAAAAACTGTTTTTT. Protein sequence: CASSRTGENEKLFF.

This rearrangement joins TRBV29-1 to TRBJ2-3; D call uncertain. Germline CDR1 reads SQVTM; CDR2 reads ANQGSEA. The length of the CDR3 is 14 residues. CDR3 nucleotides: TGCAGGGCAGATGCCCGGACGGGCACAGATACGCAGTATTTT. This gives the protein CRADARTGTDTQYF.

The chain is built from TRBV28 and TRBJ2-2, with D perhaps TRBD1 (6 bases). Per the germline V gene, CDR1 is MDHEN and CDR2 is SYDVKM. The CDR3 is 17 amino acids. V was shortened by 3 bases and J by 4 bases, with 18 bases between the two germline ends. CDR3 in amino acids: CASSFLGAGVITGELFF. The CDR3 DNA follows: TGTGCCAGCAGTTTCCTGGGGGCAGGGGTTATCACCGGGGAGCTGTTTTTT.

V gene TRBV28 combines with J gene TRBJ2-7; 11 bases are a match to TRBD1. Germline values: CDR1 MDHEN, CDR2 SYDVKM. V dropped 3 bases and J dropped 3; count of bases not matched to a gene: 4. The CDR3 is 15 amino acids. The CDR3 sequence is CASSFGGTGGYEQYF. The CDR3, as DNA: TGTGCCAGCAGTTTCGGAGGGACAGGGGGCTACGAGCAGTACTTC.

This clone was detected only a few times. The J gene is TRBJ2-3, the V gene TRBV4-2; D gene unclear. Germline CDR1 and CDR2: LGHNA and YNFKEQ. V lost 3 bases and J 1 base, leaving 11 bases between the germline ends. The CDR3 consists of 15 residues. CDR3: CASSQISQGTDTQYF. The DNA for the CDR3 is TGTGCCAGCAGCCAGATATCGCAGGGCACAGATACGCAGTATTTT.

The chain couples TRBV7-9 to TRBJ1-1; D unclear. CDR3 length equals 14 residues. Germline CDR1 SEHNR, CDR2 FQNEAQ (reference sequence). V lost 4 bases to trimming and J lost 3 bases, with 12 bases between them. CDR3 protein: CASSSLGPYTEAFF. The DNA of the CDR3 is TGTGCCAGCAGCTCCCTTGGTCCCTACACTGAAGCTTTCTTT.

With respect to this clone: The sample contains more than one DNA sequence encoding this CDR3. The DNA of the CDR3 is TGTGCCAGCAGTTACCGAGGACAGGGGGCCACTGAAGCTTTCTTT. Residues: CASSYRGQGATEAFF. The rearrangement uses TRBV6-6 and TRBJ1-1, with 11 bases aligning to TRBD1. The germline CDR1 and CDR2 sequences are MNHNY and SVGAGI (reference sequence). CDR3 length: 15 residues. V lost 2 bases, J lost 4 bases, and 3 bases stayed unmatched.

This chain uses TRBV7-2 with TRBJ2-2, with D maybe TRBD1 (6 bases). The V end was cut by 1 base, the J end by 2 bases, with 11 bases between. Germline values: CDR1 SGHTA, CDR2 FQGNSA. The CDR3 sequence is 16 residues long. CDR3 residues: CASSLGPRGNTGELFF. The CDR3 bases are TGTGCCAGCAGCTTAGGCCCCAGGGGAAACACCGGGGAGCTGTTTTTT.

This clone is deemed medium-sized. The chain employs TRBV5-5 and TRBJ1-5, with D possibly matching TRBD1 (6 bases). Germline CDR1 reads SGHKS; CDR2 reads YYEKEE (reference sequence). CDR3 size: 14 residues. V was trimmed by 4 bases and J by 3 bases, leaving 11 bases between them. CDR3 residues: CASSPRGDNQPQHF. The CDR3 DNA is TGTGCCAGCAGCCCGAGGGGGGACAATCAGCCCCAGCATTTT.

This clone was found once. The J gene is TRBJ2-3, the V gene TRBV7-8, with TRBD2 as a possible D gene (6 bases). V lost 1 base and J 2 bases, leaving 10 bases between the germline ends. Per the germline V gene, CDR1 is SGHVS and CDR2 is FQNEAQ. The CDR3 is made up of 15 amino acids. The DNA for the CDR3 is TGTGCCAGCAGCTTAGTCGGGGGTCCCACAGATACGCAGTATTTT. It translates to CASSLVGGPTDTQYF.

The V and J genes are TRBV30 and TRBJ2-7; D tentatively fits TRBD1 or TRBD2 (5 bases each). This CDR3 region has 15 residues. V was cut by 4 bases and J by 0 bases, with 16 bases left in between. The germline V gene has CDR1 GTSNPN and CDR2 SVGIG (reference sequence). CDR3 sequence: CAWTTGTGLSYEQYF. The CDR3 region has the DNA TGTGCCTGGACTACCGGGACCGGACTCTCCTACGAGCAGTACTTC.

This rearrangement joins TRBV4-2 to TRBJ2-1; 9 nucleotides align to TRBD2. This CDR3 has 15 residues. The junction had 0 bases not matched to a gene; V was cut back by 2 bases and J by 1 base. From germline, CDR1 is LGHNA and CDR2 YNFKEQ. Here the CDR3 reads CASSQLAGSYNEQFF. The CDR3 nucleotides are TGTGCCAGCAGCCAACTAGCGGGGTCCTACAATGAGCAGTTCTTC.

This chain joins TRBV7-9 and TRBJ2-7, with D hard to call. The CDR3 length is 14 residues. The germline CDR1 and CDR2 sequences are SEHNR and FQNEAQ (reference sequence). V was pared by 1 base and J by 6 bases, with 13 bases between. DNA for the CDR3: TGTGCCAGCAGCTTAGATATCCGGTCCAGCGAGCAGTACTTC. Translating it yields CASSLDIRSSEQYF.

The V gene is TRBV9, the J gene TRBJ2-3; D remains ambiguous. Trimming shortened V by 3 bases and J by 6 bases, and 8 bases separated the two germline ends. This CDR3 has 12 residues. The germline CDR1 and CDR2 sequences are SGDLS and YYNGEE. CDR3 sequence (DNA): TGTGCCAGCAGCGCCGCTTTGGATACGCAGTATTTT. The encoded protein is CASSAALDTQYF.